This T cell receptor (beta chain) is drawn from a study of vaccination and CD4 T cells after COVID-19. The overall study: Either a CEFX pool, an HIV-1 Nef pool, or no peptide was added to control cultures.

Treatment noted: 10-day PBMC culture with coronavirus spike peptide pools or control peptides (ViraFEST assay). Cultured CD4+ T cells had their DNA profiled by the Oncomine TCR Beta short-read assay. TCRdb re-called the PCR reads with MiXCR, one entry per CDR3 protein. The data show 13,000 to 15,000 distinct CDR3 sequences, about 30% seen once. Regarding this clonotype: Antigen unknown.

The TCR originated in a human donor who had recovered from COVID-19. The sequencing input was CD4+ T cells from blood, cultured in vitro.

The CDR3 nucleotides read TGTGCCAGCAGTCCCCGGGGCTGGGGAGGGATCAACAATCAGCCCCAGCATTTT. It specifies CASSPRGWGGINNQPQHF. The chain joins TRBV28 to TRBJ1-5, with a weak D call TRBD1 (5 bases). Germline-derived CDR1 and CDR2 are MDHEN and SYDVKM. Trimming shortened V by 5 bases and J by 3 bases, and 23 bases separated the two germline ends. The CDR3 is 18 residues long.